This T cell receptor (beta chain) was recovered during a study of shared clonotypes between healthy human individuals. About the research overall: CD8 memory received one plate per donor, CD8 naive two, CD4 memory three and CD4 naive three. General study results and limits: The naive CD4 repertoires of several donors were compared, and around 5% of clonotypes were shared. Larger richness was generally estimated for naive than memory subsets.

As to this clone: Its antigen is unidentified.

TCRdb's table, derived via immunoSEQ multiplex PCR, lists solely in-frame clones and lacks some. The sample has over a million clones; 96% are singletons. The CDR3 is made up of 13 amino acids. Trimming shortened V by 7 bases and J by 11 bases, and 20 bases separated the two germline ends. The germline CDR1 and CDR2 sequences are MDHEN and SYDVKM. The gene calls are TRBV28 and TRBJ1-1; D remains ambiguous. The sequence was obtained from a man aged 30-40 years in good health. Material for sequencing was naive CD4+ T cells sorted from blood. Subset given: CD45RA+ positively selected. CDR3 protein: CASIGPTSTGAFF. Written as DNA, the CDR3 is TGTGCCAGCATCGGACCTACTTCAACTGGGGCTTTCTTT.